This section outlines one TCR beta chain sequence together with its context. The antigen remains unidentified. These data originate in a study of cytomegalovirus exposure and HLA in healthy donors. Findings and limits, study-wide: Some V segments, including TRBV6-2 and TRBV6-3, were excluded as indistinguishable. According to a later analysis, donors in an Asian-associated ancestry cluster reportedly had fewer N-insertions than the roughly 670-donor mean.

With 60 Vbeta and 13 Jbeta primers, the PCR was carried out. Clones were read by immunoSEQ multiplex PCR, and TCRdb kept only the in-frame ones, dropping some. The sample lists approximately 150,000 clones; about four fifths were seen once. The germline CDR1 and CDR2 sequences are SGHDT and YYEEEE. The CDR3 spans 15 residues. The V gene end was trimmed by 7 bases and the J gene end by 4 bases; junction bases not matched to a gene: 7. What was sequenced was PBMCs. The receptor was isolated from a human donor in good health. The J gene is TRBJ2-1, the V gene TRBV5-6; 11 bases are a match to TRBD2. The CDR3 reads CASGTSGGNYNEQFF. CDR3 bases: TGTGCCAGCGGTACTAGCGGGGGAAATTACAATGAGCAGTTCTTC.